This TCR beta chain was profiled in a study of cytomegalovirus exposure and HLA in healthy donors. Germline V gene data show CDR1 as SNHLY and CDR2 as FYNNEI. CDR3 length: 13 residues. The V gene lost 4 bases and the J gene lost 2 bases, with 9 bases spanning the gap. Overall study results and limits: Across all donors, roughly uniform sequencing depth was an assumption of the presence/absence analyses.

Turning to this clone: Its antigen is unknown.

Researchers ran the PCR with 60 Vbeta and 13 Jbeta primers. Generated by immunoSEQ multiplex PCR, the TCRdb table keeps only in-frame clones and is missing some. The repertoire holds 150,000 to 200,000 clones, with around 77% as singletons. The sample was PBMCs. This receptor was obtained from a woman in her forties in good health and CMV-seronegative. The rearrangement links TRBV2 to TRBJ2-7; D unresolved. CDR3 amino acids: CASSGQITYEQYF. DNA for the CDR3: TGTGCCAGCAGTGGGCAGATAACCTACGAGCAGTACTTC.